This TCR beta chain was obtained from a study of circulating tumor DNA in untreated peripheral T-cell lymphoma. Sequencing used immunoSEQ multiplex PCR; TCRdb keeps in-frame clones, though not all of them. This sample has over 450 clones, with 80% to 90% found just once. General study points: Baseline tissues yielded around 86% and baseline serum 65% to 70% tumor-specific clonotype detection.

With respect to this clone: Its antigen remains unknown.

The receptor was derived from a human donor with peripheral T-cell lymphoma. The sample was cell-free DNA from blood serum.

CDR3 DNA: TGTGCCAGCATGAGGGGCTCGGACACCGGGGAGCTGTTTTTT. Its protein is CASMRGSDTGELFF. The rearrangement links TRBV6-1 to TRBJ2-2, with D possibly called TRBD1 or TRBD2 (5 bases each). Trimming pared 7 bases from V and 3 bases from J, leaving 12 bases between. This CDR3 comprises 14 residues. The germline V gene encodes CDR1 MNHNS and CDR2 SASEGT.